This T cell receptor beta chain was identified during a study of blood T cell repertoires in COVID-19 (TCRdb year 2020). For the wider study: Samples from collaborators originated in the United States, Italy and Spain and spanned both the acute and convalescent phases of COVID-19. Nearly every sample came with metadata listing a de-identified subject ID, COVID-19 status, age in years and sex. The samples were drawn from the first 160 participants of the ongoing ImmuneRACE study and from 1,200 or so subjects provided by 6 global collaborators. The material from the prospective study consisted of cDNA or gDNA derived from T cells, B-cell-depleted T cells, or PBMCs. Subjects who had been exposed to COVID-19, were actively infected with it, or had recovered from it provided the deeply sampled blood TCRbeta repertoires that made up the dataset. Where available, HLA class I and class II types were obtained from metadata supplied by the sample provider rather than from assay-based typing. The repertoires were released in a freely available public database intended as a resource for research on the immune response to SARS-CoV-2.

General study outcomes and caveats: Clinical and demographic metadata were provided uncurated, with the amount varying by source and participant.

CDR3 length: 15 amino acids, cysteine to phenylalanine. Only CDR3 DNA remains: 45 bases, in frame from the first base. The CDR1 and CDR2 encoded by the germline V gene are MDHEN and SYDVKM. V and J are trimmed by 2 bases and 0 bases, and the gene matches miss 4 bases of the junction. TCRbeta CDR3 regions were amplified from genomic DNA using the immunoSEQ Assay, a bias-controlled multiplex PCR. As for the original processing: The number of nucleated cells in each sample was estimated by amplification of reference gene primers within the assay. Sequence reads were collapsed and filtered to measure the absolute abundance of every unique TCRbeta CDR3 rearrangement. Productive Simpson clonality was computed per sample as the square root of Simpson's diversity index over productive rearrangements. TCRdb limited this immuneACCESS table to in-frame rearrangements with V and J called. A share of clones is missing; checked studies link under half to unresolved V genes, and the rest is unexplained. D and trimming were read from the DNA, whereas the V and J calls and clone size are those reported in that table. Across this sample there are a few hundred thousand clones, with about 86% seen only once. The ten most abundant clones make up about 15% of the sample.

Turning to this clone: Its antigen is currently not known. No much larger clone is present one base from it, and per-base qualities are unavailable.

One collaborating source in Seattle enrolled patients during active infection and followed them longitudinally through the course of disease. Collaborating institutions collected whole blood in K2EDTA tubes following their own protocols. For TCRbeta analysis, collaborator samples were shipped as frozen whole blood, as isolated PBMCs, or as DNA extracted from either sample type. The source material was peripheral blood. This receptor was obtained from a person in their 70s with COVID-19, enrolled during active disease. This chain is built from TRBV28 and TRBJ2-7, and 7 junctional nucleotides match TRBD2. CDR3 reads: CASSLPGRTSYEQYF. The sequenced DNA is TGTGCCAGCAGTTTACCCGGGAGGACCTCCTACGAGCAGTACTTC.